This TCR beta chain derives from a study of blood T cell repertoires in COVID-19. V was trimmed by 6 bases and J by 8 bases, leaving 19 bases between them. Per germline, CDR1 LGHNA and CDR2 YNFKEQ. The length of the CDR3 is 14 residues. Data came from immunoSEQ multiplex PCR; TCRdb stores just in-frame clones and leaves some out. Of 250,000 to 350,000 clones detected, more than 75% appear once; the ten largest clones hold about 5%. The sample comprised PBMCs or T cells enriched from blood (not recorded which). The V and J genes are TRBV4-2 and TRBJ1-2; D call uncertain. The sequence came from a young woman who had recovered from COVID-19. CDR3 loop: CASRSEGFTQGYTF. In nucleotides, the CDR3 is TGTGCCAGCAGATCGGAGGGTTTTACCCAGGGCTACACCTTC.